Shown below are 9 T cell receptor beta chains from a single sample sequenced in a study of Ad26.COV2.S vaccination and SARS-CoV-2 variants. Treatment meaning: roughly 20 received Ad26.COV2.S at low or high dose, single or two shots; roughly five received placebo; per-sample allocation not given. Sampling took place 63 days after the first vaccine or placebo injection. Sequencing used immunoSEQ multiplex PCR; TCRdb keeps in-frame clones, though not all of them. This table holds about 680,000 clones, 70% to 90% found once. The source material was peripheral blood, sampled in a trial of Ad26.COV2.S vaccine versus placebo. The receptors come from a person aged 18 to 59 who received the Ad26.COV2.S COVID-19 vaccine or a placebo.

The rearrangement uses TRBV9 and TRBJ2-2; D is uncertain. The V end lost 5 bases, the J end lost 6 bases, and 8 bases lay between the germline ends. The CDR3 sequence is 12 residues long. Germline-derived CDR1 and CDR2 are SGDLS and YYNGEE. The CDR3 loop reads CASSSYSGELFF. The CDR3 coding sequence is TGTGCCAGCAGTTCCTACTCCGGGGAGCTGTTTTTT.

This clone was detected once. The chain joins TRBV20-1 to TRBJ1-2, with D uncertain. V was pared by 3 bases and J by 9 bases, with 8 bases between. Germline lookup yields CDR1 DFQATT and CDR2 SNEGSKA (reference sequence). The CDR3 spans 10 residues. In DNA form, the CDR3 reads TGCAGTGCTAGCGCCACGAGCTACACCTTC. Its translation is CSASATSYTF.

This clone has just one count. This rearrangement joins TRBV19 to TRBJ1-2, with TRBD1 matching 8 bases. V dropped 5 bases and J dropped 0; count of bases not matched to a gene: 5. CDR1 and CDR2 (germline): LNHDA, SQIVND (reference sequence). This CDR3 is built from 15 residues. This CDR3 is CASSARQGTNYGYTF. The CDR3 nucleotides read TGTGCCAGTAGTGCGAGACAGGGGACTAACTATGGCTACACCTTC.

V is TRBV10-3 and J is TRBJ1-1; 8 bases are a match to TRBD1. CDR1 is ENHRY and CDR2 is SYGVKD in the germline V gene. Germline trimming cut 8 bases from V and 6 bases from J; bases unmatched to any gene: 8. This CDR3 spans 13 amino acids. The CDR3 is CAIATGVEAEAFF. The CDR3 nucleotides read TGTGCCATCGCGACAGGGGTAGAGGCTGAAGCTTTCTTT.

There are a few counts of this clone. Distinct nucleotide sequences in the sample also encode this CDR3. The rearrangement links TRBV7-9 to TRBJ2-7, with 7 bases that match TRBD2. The CDR3 is 13 residues long. The germline V gene has CDR1 SEHNR and CDR2 FQNEAQ (reference sequence). The trim removed 0 bases at V and 5 bases at J, leaving 1 base unmatched. The CDR3 protein is CASSLAGGNEQYF. Written as DNA, the CDR3 is TGTGCCAGCAGCTTAGCGGGGGGGAACGAGCAGTACTTC.

The V and J genes are TRBV7-3 and TRBJ2-2; possible D gene TRBD1, 5 bases. Trimming stripped 1 base from V and 1 base from J, with 10 bases between. The CDR3 totals 16 residues. CDR1 is SGHTA, CDR2 FQGTGA, per germline. The CDR3 sequence: CASSLNSGLNTGELFF. DNA for the CDR3: TGTGCCAGCAGCTTAAACTCAGGGTTGAACACCGGGGAGCTGTTTTTT.

This rearrangement joins TRBV4-2 to TRBJ1-1, with 7 bases identical to TRBD1. The ends lost 5 bases at V and 5 bases at J; junction bases unmatched: 8. The CDR3 runs to 14 residues. Per the germline V gene, CDR1 is LGHNA and CDR2 is YNFKEQ. For the CDR3, the DNA is TGTGCCAGCAGCGAAATGACAGGGAAGACTGAAGCTTTCTTT. Translation gives CASSEMTGKTEAFF.

The J gene is TRBJ1-1, the V gene TRBV9; D gene ambiguous. Per the germline V gene, CDR1 is SGDLS and CDR2 is YYNGEE. CDR3 length: 13 amino acids. Between the trimmed V and J ends, which lost 4 bases and 8 bases, there was a span of 15 bases. The DNA of the CDR3 is TGTGCCAGCAGCATCCGGGCGAACGGAGAAGCTTTCTTT. Protein: CASSIRANGEAFF.

The rearrangement links TRBV6-5 to TRBJ2-1; no clear D gene. Germline lookup yields CDR1 MNHEY and CDR2 SVGAGI. V gave up 5 bases and J gave up 3 bases, with 11 bases separating them. There are 14 residues in the CDR3. The CDR3 DNA follows: TGTGCCAGCAGTCTGGACCCAGGCTACAATGAGCAGTTCTTC. Translated, it gives CASSLDPGYNEQFF.